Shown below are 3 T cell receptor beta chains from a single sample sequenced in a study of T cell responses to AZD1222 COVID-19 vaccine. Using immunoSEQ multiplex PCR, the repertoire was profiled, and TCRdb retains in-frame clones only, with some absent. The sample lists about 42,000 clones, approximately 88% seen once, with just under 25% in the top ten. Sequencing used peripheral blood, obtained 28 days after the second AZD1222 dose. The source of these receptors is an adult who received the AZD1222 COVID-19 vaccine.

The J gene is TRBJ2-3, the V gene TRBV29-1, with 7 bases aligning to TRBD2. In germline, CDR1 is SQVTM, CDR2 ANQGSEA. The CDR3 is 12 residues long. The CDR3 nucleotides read TGCAGTGGGGGGGGTTTCACAGATACGCAGTATTTT. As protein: CSGGGFTDTQYF.

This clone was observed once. The CDR3, as DNA: TGTGCCAGCAGGAACCGGGACAGCTACGAGCAGTACTTC. It translates to CASRNRDSYEQYF. V usage is TRBV12-3 or TRBV12-4 and J usage is TRBJ2-7; 7 nucleotides match TRBD1. The length of the CDR3 is 13 residues. V shed 6 bases and J 3 bases; nucleotides not matched to a gene: 5.

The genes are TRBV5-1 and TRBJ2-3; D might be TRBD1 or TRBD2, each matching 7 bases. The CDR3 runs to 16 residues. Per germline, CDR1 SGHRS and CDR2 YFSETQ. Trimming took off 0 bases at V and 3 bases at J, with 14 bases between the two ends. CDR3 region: CASSLGDREGTDTQYF. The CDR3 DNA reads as TGCGCCAGCAGCTTGGGTGACAGGGAGGGGACAGATACGCAGTATTTT.